These 29 T cell receptor beta chains were sequenced from one sample in a study of immune reconstitution after stem cell transplant in scleroderma. A single record per CDR3 protein comes from TCRdb applying MiXCR to the RT-PCR reads. This repertoire shows 2,100 or so distinct CDR3 sequences, around 7.8% found once; its top ten account for roughly 23%. This specimen was taken before or after autologous hematopoietic stem cell transplantation (not recorded which). The receptors stem from a male donor with systemic sclerosis.

This clonotype ranks as medium-sized. The rearrangement uses TRBV7-2 and TRBJ1-6; 8 bases are shared with TRBD1. This CDR3 has 16 amino acids. The V gene end was trimmed by 4 bases and the J gene end by 8 bases; junction bases not matched to a gene: 10. Germline CDR1 reads SGHTA; CDR2 reads FQGNSA. CDR3 DNA sequence: TGTGCCAGCAGCTCCATACGGGACAGGCGGCATTCACCCCTCCACTTT. This translates into CASSSIRDRRHSPLHF.

This clonotype turned up a few times. V is TRBV5-4 and J is TRBJ2-2; 7 bases are a match to TRBD1. The V gene's germline CDR1 is SGHNT and CDR2 YYREEE (reference sequence). V was pared by 3 bases and J by 1 base, with 6 bases of the junction left unmatched. This CDR3 is built from 16 residues. The CDR3 DNA reads TGTGCCAGCAGCTCCGGGACAGTACTGAACACCGGGGAGCTGTTTTTT. It translates to CASSSGTVLNTGELFF. Full variable domain (rest looked up from reference TRBV5-4 and TRBJ2-2): ETGVTQSPTHLIKTRGQQVTLRCSSQSGHNTVSWYQQALGQGPQFIFQYYREEENGRGNFPPRFSGLQFPNYSSELNVNALELDDSALYLCASSSGTVLNTGELFFGEGSRLTVL.

By sample share, this clonotype is large. V and J are TRBV20-1 and TRBJ2-7; possible D gene TRBD1, 5 bases. Trimming removed 0 bases at V and 4 bases at J, with 13 bases between. Germline CDR1 and CDR2: DFQATT and SNEGSKA (reference sequence). The CDR3 contains 14 residues. In DNA, the CDR3 is TGCAGTGCTAGAGATACAGGCAGGCGGTACGAGCAGTACTTC. Amino acids: CSARDTGRRYEQYF.

This clonotype qualifies as large. The V call is TRBV6-2 or TRBV6-3, the J call TRBJ2-2; D perhaps matches TRBD1 (6 bases). Germline V gene data show CDR1 as MNHEY and CDR2 as SVGEGT. This CDR3 is 15 amino acids long. With 8 bases removed from V and 2 bases from J, the gap between germline ends came to 15 bases. The CDR3 loop is CASELAGANTGELFF. As DNA, the CDR3 is TGTGCCAGCGAGCTAGCAGGGGCCAACACCGGGGAGCTGTTTTTT.

This clonotype is medium-sized (0.01 to 0.1%) by share. CDR3 amino acids: CASTPPELDSDTQYF. CDR3 bases: TGTGCCAGCACCCCCCCGGAACTAGATTCAGATACGCAGTATTTT. The rearrangement links TRBV6-2 or TRBV6-3 to TRBJ2-3; D is perhaps TRBD2 (5 bases). This CDR3 contains 15 residues. Trimming took 7 bases from V and 4 from J, leaving 18 bases between them. In germline, CDR1 is MNHEY, CDR2 SVGEGT.

This clonotype qualifies as medium-sized. The chain joins TRBV7-3 to TRBJ2-1; TRBD2 is a possible D gene (5 bases). The germline gives CDR1 SGHTA, CDR2 FQGTGA. The CDR3 is 14 residues long. The V end lost 5 bases, the J end lost 8 bases, and 16 bases lay between the germline ends. The CDR3 nucleotides read TGTGCCAGCAGCCCCGGCTCGGGGTTCGATGAGCAGTTCTTC. Translation: CASSPGSGFDEQFF.

This clonotype ranks as medium-sized (0.01 to 0.1%). The gene calls are TRBV2 and TRBJ1-6; D might be TRBD1 (5 bases). The CDR3 totals 15 residues. CDR1 and CDR2 (germline): SNHLY, FYNNEI. Trimming shortened V by 5 bases and J by 7 bases, and 15 bases separated the two germline ends. For the CDR3, the DNA is TGTGCCAGCAGTCGGGACCTTGGCCCGAATTCACCCCTCCACTTT. Translated, it gives CASSRDLGPNSPLHF.

This clonotype was seen many times. The chain employs TRBV6-1 and TRBJ2-5; TRBD1 aligns across 9 bases. This CDR3 is 15 amino acids long. Germline lookup yields CDR1 MNHNS and CDR2 SASEGT. With V trimmed by 6 bases and J by 1 base, 6 bases remained unmatched. CDR3: CASSAGDRVQETQYF. The CDR3 nucleotides are TGTGCCAGCAGCGCCGGGGACAGGGTCCAAGAGACCCAGTACTTC.

This clonotype is categorized as medium-sized (0.01 to 0.1%). The chain links TRBV10-1 to TRBJ2-4, with D perhaps matching TRBD2 (8 bases). Germline V gene lookup returns CDR1 WNHNN and CDR2 SYGVQD (reference sequence). Trimming removed 0 bases at V and 0 bases at J, with 18 bases between. This CDR3 has 19 residues. CDR3 in amino acids: CASSESNRGGRLAKNIQYF. CDR3 DNA: TGCGCCAGCAGTGAGTCAAACAGGGGCGGGAGGCTAGCCAAAAACATTCAGTACTTC.

By its share, this clonotype is medium-sized. The chain recombines TRBV20-1 with TRBJ2-7; 9 bases line up with TRBD1. The germline CDR1 and CDR2 sequences are DFQATT and SNEGSKA (reference sequence). The V and J ends lost 1 base and 6 bases, in that order; junction bases with no gene match: 7. The CDR3 contains 14 residues. The CDR3 region is CSARAPGTGFEQYF. The CDR3 bases are TGCAGTGCTAGAGCCCCCGGGACAGGGTTCGAGCAGTACTTC.

Sample share makes this clonotype medium-sized (0.01 to 0.1%). The chain has TRBV28 and TRBJ1-5; D is undetermined. Trimming left V 6 bases short and J 9 bases short, with 12 bases between. This CDR3 has 12 amino acids. CDR1 and CDR2 (germline): MDHEN, SYDVKM. CDR3 loop: CASSPTLWPQHF. Written as DNA, the CDR3 is TGTGCCAGCAGCCCAACCTTATGGCCCCAGCATTTT.

V and J are TRBV20-1 and TRBJ1-3; no firm D call. This CDR3 spans 14 amino acids. CDR1 DFQATT and CDR2 SNEGSKA come from the germline V gene (reference sequence). Trimming stripped 0 bases from V and 4 bases from J, with 10 bases between. The CDR3 reads CSARDSGYGNTIYF. The CDR3 nucleotides read TGCAGTGCTAGAGATTCCGGCTACGGAAACACCATATATTTT.

Within the sample, this clonotype is large. V gene TRBV5-1 combines with J gene TRBJ2-7; 11 bases fit TRBD2. The CDR3 length is 14 residues. Trimming took 5 bases from V and 0 from J; bases not matched to a gene: 1. Germline CDR1 reads SGHRS; CDR2 reads YFSETQ. The CDR3 reads CASSSGGASYEQYF. CDR3 sequence (DNA): TGCGCCAGCAGTAGCGGGGGGGCCTCCTACGAGCAGTACTTC.

By frequency in the sample, this clonotype is medium-sized (0.01 to 0.1%). The chain uses TRBV10-3 and TRBJ2-4; 7 positions match TRBD2. Trimming at V came to 3 bases and at J to 0 bases, leaving 5 bases not matched to a gene. Germline V gene sequence: CDR1 ENHRY, CDR2 SYGVKD. The CDR3 has 16 residues. The CDR3 sequence: CAISDGEGTAKNIQYF. The CDR3 region has the DNA TGTGCCATCAGTGACGGGGAGGGCACAGCCAAAAACATTCAGTACTTC.

This clonotype is medium-sized by share. The chain is built from TRBV5-1 and TRBJ1-2, with D perhaps TRBD1 (5 bases). Trimming took off 4 bases at V and 0 bases at J, with 13 bases between the two ends. The CDR3 sequence is 15 residues long. In germline, CDR1 is SGHRS, CDR2 YFSETQ. Here the CDR3 DNA reads TGCGCCAGCAGCACCTCGGGGCAGGCTAACTATGGCTACACCTTC. Translation: CASSTSGQANYGYTF.

This CDR3 reads CASSARESSYNRQFF. CDR3 sequence (DNA): TGTGCCAGCAGTGCTCGGGAGAGCTCCTACAATAGGCAGTTCTTC. The gene calls are TRBV6-1 and TRBJ2-1, with D perhaps TRBD2 (6 bases). This CDR3 comprises 15 residues. CDR1 is MNHNS, CDR2 SASEGT, per germline. Trimming left V 4 bases short and J 12 bases short, with 22 bases between.

The chain is built from TRBV19 and TRBJ2-5, with D possibly matching TRBD1 (7 bases). Trimming stripped 9 bases from V and 5 bases from J, with 16 bases between. The germline CDR1 and CDR2 sequences are LNHDA and SQIVND (reference sequence). This CDR3 spans 13 amino acids. The CDR3 spells CASKKQGRETQYF. The CDR3 nucleotides are TGTGCCAGCAAAAAACAGGGGAGGGAGACCCAGTACTTC.

As to this clonotype: Being one base from a much bigger clone, this may be a read error. This chain connects TRBV29-1 to TRBJ2-5, with D unclear. Germline V gene sequence: CDR1 SQVTM, CDR2 ANQGSEA. The CDR3 extends over 14 amino acids. Trimming left V 1 base short and J 1 base short, with 10 bases between. The CDR3 bases are TGCAGCGTTGAAGTAGGGATCGGCCAAGAGACCCAGTACTTC. Protein: CSVEVGIGQETQYF.

This clonotype was seen more than once but under ten times. The CDR3 sequence: CASSKALPGRRLDHYEQYF. The DNA for the CDR3 is TGTGCCAGCAGCAAAGCCCTACCGGGACGGCGTCTTGACCACTACGAGCAGTACTTC. The V and J genes are TRBV21-1 and TRBJ2-7; TRBD1, the D gene given by the table, was not confirmed from the DNA. TRBV21-1 corresponds to a pseudogene. The CDR3 is 19 amino acids.

Notes on this clonotype: A much larger clone differs from this one at a single base, so this may be a read error. This rearrangement joins TRBV20-1 to TRBJ2-4; D ambiguous. The CDR3 length is 16 residues. Deletions cut 3 bases from V and 0 bases from J, with 15 bases between. CDR1 is DFQATT and CDR2 is SNEGSKA in the germline V gene (reference sequence). CDR3 sequence: CSARAKKAVAKNIQYF. The CDR3 nucleotides read TGCAGTGCTAGGGCCAAAAAAGCTGTAGCCAAAAACATTCAGTACTTC.

In this sample, this clonotype is medium-sized. The gene calls are TRBV28 and TRBJ1-4; D possibly corresponds to TRBD1 (5 bases). CDR3 size: 13 residues. Germline values: CDR1 MDHEN, CDR2 SYDVKM. V lost 7 bases and J 3 bases, leaving 9 bases between the germline ends. CDR3 nucleotide sequence: TGTGCCAGCACAGGGACTCCTAATGAAAAACTGTTTTTT. Protein product: CASTGTPNEKLFF.

Of note for this clonotype: A much more abundant neighbour one base away suggests this may be a read error. The chain uses TRBV27 and TRBJ1-1; TRBD1 aligns across 9 bases. V shed 10 bases and J 0 bases; nucleotides not matched to a gene: 9. The CDR3 has 15 amino acids. CDR1 is MNHEY, CDR2 SMNVEV, per germline (reference sequence). The CDR3 sequence is CATKFTGGLNTEAFF. In DNA, the CDR3 is TGTGCCACCAAGTTCACAGGGGGCTTGAACACTGAAGCTTTCTTT.

This clonotype rates as medium-sized. The rearrangement joins TRBV4-2 to TRBJ2-3; TRBD2 might be the D (6 bases). Germline CDR1 and CDR2: LGHNA and YNFKEQ. The CDR3 contains 16 residues. The ends were cut back, 3 bases at V and 2 bases at J, with 15 bases in the middle. The CDR3 bases are TGTGCCAGCAGCCATGGCGAGGGACTGTCCACAGATACGCAGTATTTT. Protein: CASSHGEGLSTDTQYF.

This clonotype qualifies as medium-sized. The rearrangement links TRBV29-1 to TRBJ2-1; D is uncertain. The CDR3 is 11 amino acids. Between the trimmed V and J ends, which lost 4 bases and 9 bases, there was a span of 10 bases. Per germline, CDR1 SQVTM and CDR2 ANQGSEA. The CDR3, as DNA: TGCAGCGTTGTAAGTGGCTCTGAGCAGTTCTTC. It encodes CSVVSGSEQFF.

In its sample, this clonotype ranks as medium-sized. This chain links TRBV6-1 with TRBJ2-3, with D perhaps TRBD2 (5 bases). The CDR3 totals 16 residues. Germline CDR1 is MNHNS and CDR2 is SASEGT. Trimming removed 0 bases at V and 0 bases at J, with 10 bases between. The CDR3 DNA reads as TGTGCCAGCAGTGAAGCCCCCCCGGGGAGCACAGATACGCAGTATTTT. It specifies CASSEAPPGSTDTQYF.

This clonotype qualifies as medium-sized (0.01 to 0.1%). The chain links TRBV21-1 to TRBJ2-7; the DNA was not compared with TRBD1, the D call given in the table. TRBV21-1 is reported as a pseudogene. The CDR3 has 19 amino acids. DNA of the CDR3: TGTGCCAGCAGCAAAGCCCTACCGGGACGGCGTCTTGACCGCTACGAGCAGTACTTC. Translation gives CASSKALPGRRLDRYEQYF.

By frequency in the sample, this clonotype is large. CDR3 nucleotides: TGCGCCAGCAGCTTGAATGGGGGCGAGGTCACCGGGGAGCTGTTTTTT. Protein sequence: CASSLNGGEVTGELFF. The chain uses TRBV5-1 and TRBJ2-2, with D tentatively TRBD1 (6 bases). The CDR3 length is 16 residues. Between the trimmed V and J ends, which lost 1 base and 4 bases, there was a span of 14 bases. Germline V lookup: CDR1 SGHRS, CDR2 YFSETQ.

This clonotype was seen a handful of times. It may be a read error: a sequence one base away is much more abundant. This sequence joins TRBV30 and TRBJ2-5; D remains ambiguous. The CDR3 sequence is 13 residues long. Germline CDR1 reads GTSNPN; CDR2 reads SVGIG (reference sequence). CDR3 nucleotides: TGTGCCTGGAGATATAGACTTAAAGAGGCCCAGTACTTC. Translated: CAWRYRLKEAQYF.

The chain carries TRBV18 and TRBJ1-6, with a possible D match to TRBD1 (6 bases). Trimming took 3 bases from V and 5 from J, leaving 11 bases between them. CDR1 is KGHSH and CDR2 is LQKENI in the germline V gene. The CDR3 is made up of 15 amino acids. The CDR3, as DNA: TGTGCCAGCTCACCGGACAGAGTTAATAATTCACCCCTCCACTTT. It yields the protein CASSPDRVNNSPLHF.